Listed here are 5 T cell receptor beta chains from one sample, sequenced in a study of cytomegalovirus exposure and HLA in healthy donors. It was with 60 Vbeta and 13 Jbeta primers that the PCR ran. Here immunoSEQ multiplex PCR was the method, and the copy in TCRdb shows in-frame clones only, minus some. This sample has about 83,000 clones, with roughly 80% found just once. The sample taken for sequencing was PBMCs. These receptor sequences come from a woman in her twenties or thirties in good health and CMV-seronegative.

The CDR3 spells CAYTGGPYEQYF. CDR3 DNA sequence: TGTGCCTATACAGGGGGCCCCTACGAGCAGTACTTC. This chain links TRBV30 with TRBJ2-5; 9 bases are shared with TRBD1. The J call may be wrong; the DNA end is better matched by TRBJ2-7. CDR3 length equals 12 residues. Germline CDR1 and CDR2: GTSNPN and SVGIG (reference sequence).

The V call is TRBV15, the J call TRBJ2-3; D might be TRBD2 (5 bases). CDR1 is LNHNV, CDR2 YYDKDF, per germline (reference sequence). The CDR3 length is 14 residues. V was pared by 0 bases and J by 5 bases, with 9 bases between. The CDR3 nucleotides read TGTGCCACCAGCAGAGATGTTCGGGGAGATACGCAGTATTTT. Translation gives CATSRDVRGDTQYF.

The chain is built from TRBV2 and TRBJ1-1; no clear D gene. V lost 3 bases, J lost 2 bases, and 7 bases lay in between. Germline V lookup: CDR1 SNHLY, CDR2 FYNNEI. The CDR3 spans 13 residues. The CDR3 region is CASSDEGNTEAFF. Written as DNA, the CDR3 is TGTGCCAGCAGTGACGAGGGCAACACTGAAGCTTTCTTT.

CDR3 sequence: CASSEQGRGQETQYF. The CDR3 DNA follows: TGTGCCAGCAGCGAACAGGGAAGGGGACAAGAGACCCAGTACTTC. The V call is TRBV7-9, the J call TRBJ2-5; possible D gene TRBD1, 6 bases. The V gene's germline CDR1 is SEHNR and CDR2 FQNEAQ (reference sequence). The CDR3 runs 15 residues. V was pared by 5 bases and J by 2 bases, with 15 bases between.

The rearrangement uses TRBV27 and TRBJ2-3; 8 bases map to TRBD2. CDR1 and CDR2 from the germline V gene are MNHEY and SMNVEV (reference sequence). V dropped 1 base and J dropped 2; count of bases not matched to a gene: 5. The CDR3 consists of 16 residues. For the CDR3, the DNA is TGTGCCAGCAGTTTATTGGGGACTAGTTACACAGATACGCAGTATTTT. Protein: CASSLLGTSYTDTQYF.